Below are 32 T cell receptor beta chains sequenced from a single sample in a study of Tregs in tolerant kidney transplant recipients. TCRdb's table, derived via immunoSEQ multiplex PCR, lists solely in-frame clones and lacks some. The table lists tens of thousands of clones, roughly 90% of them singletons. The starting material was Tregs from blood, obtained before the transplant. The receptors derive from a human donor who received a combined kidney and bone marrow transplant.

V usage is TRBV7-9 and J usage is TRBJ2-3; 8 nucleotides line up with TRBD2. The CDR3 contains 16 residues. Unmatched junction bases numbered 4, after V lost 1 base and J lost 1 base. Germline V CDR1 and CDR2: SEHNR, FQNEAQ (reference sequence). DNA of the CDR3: TGTGCCAGCAGCTTAGGCGGGACTAGTGGCACAGATACGCAGTATTTT. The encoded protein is CASSLGGTSGTDTQYF.

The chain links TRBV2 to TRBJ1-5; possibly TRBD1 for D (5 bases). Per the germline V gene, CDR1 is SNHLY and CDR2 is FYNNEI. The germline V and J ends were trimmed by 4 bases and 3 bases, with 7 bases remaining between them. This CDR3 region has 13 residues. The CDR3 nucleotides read TGTGCCAGCAGTGGGGGGAACAATCAGCCCCAGCATTTT. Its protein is CASSGGNNQPQHF.

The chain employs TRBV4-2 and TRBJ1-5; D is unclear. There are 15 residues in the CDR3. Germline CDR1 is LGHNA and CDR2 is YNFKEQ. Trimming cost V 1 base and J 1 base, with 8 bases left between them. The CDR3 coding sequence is TGTGCCAGCAGCCAAGGACGGGTCAGCAATCAGCCCCAGCATTTT. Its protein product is CASSQGRVSNQPQHF.

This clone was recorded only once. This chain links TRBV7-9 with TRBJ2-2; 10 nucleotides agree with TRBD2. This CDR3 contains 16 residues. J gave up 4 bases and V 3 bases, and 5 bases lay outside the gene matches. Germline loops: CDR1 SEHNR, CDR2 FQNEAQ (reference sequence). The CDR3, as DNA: TGTGCCAGCAGCTTTACTAGCGGGATGAGCACCGGGGAGCTGTTTTTT. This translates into CASSFTSGMSTGELFF.

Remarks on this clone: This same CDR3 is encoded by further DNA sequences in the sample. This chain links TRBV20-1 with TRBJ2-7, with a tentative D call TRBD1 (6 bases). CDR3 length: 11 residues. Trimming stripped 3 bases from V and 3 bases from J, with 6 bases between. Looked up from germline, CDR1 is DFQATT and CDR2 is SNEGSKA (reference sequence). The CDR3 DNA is TGCAGTGCTAGGACAGGCTACGAGCAGTACTTC. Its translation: CSARTGYEQYF.

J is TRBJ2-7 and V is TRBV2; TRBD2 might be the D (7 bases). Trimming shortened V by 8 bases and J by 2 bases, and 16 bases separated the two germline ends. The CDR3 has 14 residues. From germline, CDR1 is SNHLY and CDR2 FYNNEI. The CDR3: CASGMRGGAYEQYF. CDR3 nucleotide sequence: TGTGCCAGCGGAATGAGGGGGGGGGCCTACGAGCAGTACTTC.

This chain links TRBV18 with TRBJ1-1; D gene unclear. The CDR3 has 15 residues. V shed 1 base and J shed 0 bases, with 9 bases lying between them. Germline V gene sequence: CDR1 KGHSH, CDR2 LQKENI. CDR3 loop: CASSPQREMNTEAFF. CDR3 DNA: TGTGCCAGCTCACCACAAAGGGAGATGAACACTGAAGCTTTCTTT.

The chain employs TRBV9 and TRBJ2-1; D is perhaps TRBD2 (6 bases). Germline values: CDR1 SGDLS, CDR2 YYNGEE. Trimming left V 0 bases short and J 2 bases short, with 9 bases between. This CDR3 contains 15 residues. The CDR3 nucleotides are TGTGCCAGCAGCGTAGACGGGAGCCCCTACAATGAGCAGTTCTTC. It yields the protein CASSVDGSPYNEQFF.

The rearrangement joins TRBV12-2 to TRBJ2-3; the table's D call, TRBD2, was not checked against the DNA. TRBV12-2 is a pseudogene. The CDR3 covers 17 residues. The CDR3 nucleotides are TGTGCAAGTCGCTTCTCCGGGACTAGCGGGATGACAGATACGCAGTATTTT. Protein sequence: CASRFSGTSGMTDTQYF.

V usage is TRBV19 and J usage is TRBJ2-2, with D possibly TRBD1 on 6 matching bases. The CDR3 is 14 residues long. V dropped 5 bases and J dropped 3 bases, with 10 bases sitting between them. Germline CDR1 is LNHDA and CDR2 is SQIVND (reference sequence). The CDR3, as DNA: TGTGCCAGTAGTGTGGACAGATACACCGGGGAGCTGTTTTTT. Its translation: CASSVDRYTGELFF. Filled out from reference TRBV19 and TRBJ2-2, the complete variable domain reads DGGITQSPKYLFRKEGQNVTLSCEQNLNHDAMYWYRQDPGQGLRLIYYSQIVNDFQKGDIAEGYSVSREKKESFPLTVTSAQKNPTAFYLCASSVDRYTGELFFGEGSRLTVL.

The chain's CDR3 is CASSSGGEQFF. DNA of the CDR3: TGTGCCAGCAGCTCAGGGGGCGAGCAGTTCTTC. The chain couples TRBV7-6 to TRBJ2-1; 8 bases fit TRBD1. The germline gives CDR1 SGHVS, CDR2 FNYEAQ. The CDR3 spans 11 residues. The V gene end was trimmed by 4 bases and the J gene end by 10 bases; junction bases not matched to a gene: 0.

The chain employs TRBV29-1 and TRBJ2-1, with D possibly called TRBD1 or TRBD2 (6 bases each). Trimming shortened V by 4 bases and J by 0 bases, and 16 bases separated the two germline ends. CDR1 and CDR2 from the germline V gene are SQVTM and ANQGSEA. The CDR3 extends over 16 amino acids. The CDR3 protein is CSVGGGPGSSYNEQFF. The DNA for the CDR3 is TGCAGCGTTGGTGGGGGGCCGGGAAGCTCCTACAATGAGCAGTTCTTC.

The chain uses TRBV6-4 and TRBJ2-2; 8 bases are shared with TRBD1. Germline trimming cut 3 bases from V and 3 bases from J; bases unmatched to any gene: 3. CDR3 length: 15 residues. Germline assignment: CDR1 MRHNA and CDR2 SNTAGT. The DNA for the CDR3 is TGTGCCAGCAGTGAGCAGGGGGCACACACCGGGGAGCTGTTTTTT. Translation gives CASSEQGAHTGELFF.

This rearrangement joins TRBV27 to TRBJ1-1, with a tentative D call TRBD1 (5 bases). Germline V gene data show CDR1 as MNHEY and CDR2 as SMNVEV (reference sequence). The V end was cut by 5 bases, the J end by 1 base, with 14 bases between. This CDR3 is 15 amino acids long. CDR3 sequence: CASSLYGTGNTEAFF. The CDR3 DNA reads TGTGCCAGCAGTCTATACGGGACTGGGAACACTGAAGCTTTCTTT.

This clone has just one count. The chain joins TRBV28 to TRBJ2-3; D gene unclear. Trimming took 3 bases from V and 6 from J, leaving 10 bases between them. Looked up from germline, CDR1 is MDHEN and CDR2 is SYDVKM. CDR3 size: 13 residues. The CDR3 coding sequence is TGTGCCAGCAGTTTGGAACGTGGGGATACGCAGTATTTT. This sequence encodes CASSLERGDTQYF.

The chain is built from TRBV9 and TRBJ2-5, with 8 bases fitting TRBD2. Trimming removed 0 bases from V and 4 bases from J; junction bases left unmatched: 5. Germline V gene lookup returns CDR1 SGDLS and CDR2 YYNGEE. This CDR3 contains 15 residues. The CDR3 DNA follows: TGTGCCAGCAGCGTAGCGGGACTAGTCGGAGAGACCCAGTACTTC. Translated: CASSVAGLVGETQYF.

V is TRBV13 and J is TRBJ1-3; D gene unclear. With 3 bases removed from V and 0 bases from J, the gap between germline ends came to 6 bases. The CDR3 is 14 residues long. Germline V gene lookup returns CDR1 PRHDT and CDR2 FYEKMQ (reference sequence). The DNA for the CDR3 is TGTGCCAGCAGCTTCGCGGGCTCTGGAAACACCATATATTTT. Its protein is CASSFAGSGNTIYF.

The CDR3 is CASSLQGDYEQYF. In DNA form, the CDR3 reads TGTGCCAGCAGCTTACAGGGGGACTACGAGCAGTACTTC. The chain couples TRBV7-3 to TRBJ2-7; 7 nucleotides line up with TRBD1. Germline trimming cut 2 bases from V and 3 bases from J; bases unmatched to any gene: 1. CDR3 length equals 13 residues. Per the germline V gene, CDR1 is SGHTA and CDR2 is FQGTGA.

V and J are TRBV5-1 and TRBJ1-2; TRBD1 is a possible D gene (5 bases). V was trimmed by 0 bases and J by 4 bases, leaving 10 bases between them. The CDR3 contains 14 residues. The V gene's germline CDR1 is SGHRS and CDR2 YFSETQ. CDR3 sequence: CASSLGTSIYGYTF. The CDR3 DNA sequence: TGCGCCAGCAGCTTGGGGACAAGCATCTATGGCTACACCTTC.

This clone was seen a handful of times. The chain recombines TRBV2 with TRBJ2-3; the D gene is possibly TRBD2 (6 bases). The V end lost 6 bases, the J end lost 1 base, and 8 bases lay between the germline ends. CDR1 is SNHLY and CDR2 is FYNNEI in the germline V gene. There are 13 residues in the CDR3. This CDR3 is CASRPSGTDTQYF. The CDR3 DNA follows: TGTGCCAGCAGACCTAGCGGCACAGATACGCAGTATTTT.

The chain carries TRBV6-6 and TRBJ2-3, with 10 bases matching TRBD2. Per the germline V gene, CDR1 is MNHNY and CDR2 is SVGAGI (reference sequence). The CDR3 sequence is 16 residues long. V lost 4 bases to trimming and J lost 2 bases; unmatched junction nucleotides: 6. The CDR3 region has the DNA TGTGCCAGCAGTTTAGATAGCGGGGGGCCCACAGATACGCAGTATTTT. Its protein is CASSLDSGGPTDTQYF.

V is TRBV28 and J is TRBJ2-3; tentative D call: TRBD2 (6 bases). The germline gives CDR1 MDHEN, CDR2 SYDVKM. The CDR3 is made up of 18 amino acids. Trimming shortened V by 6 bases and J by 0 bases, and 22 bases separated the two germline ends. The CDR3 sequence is CASSPNTWGDHSTDTQYF. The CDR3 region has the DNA TGTGCCAGCAGCCCTAACACGTGGGGGGACCATAGCACAGATACGCAGTATTTT.

The CDR3 bases are TGTGCCAGCAGTATGGGACAGTTTCCCCACAATGAGCAGTTCTTC. Translating gives CASSMGQFPHNEQFF. V and J are TRBV27 and TRBJ2-1; 7 positions match TRBD1. There are 15 residues in the CDR3. V shed 5 bases, J shed 5 bases, and the junction held 9 bases outside the gene matches. CDR1 is MNHEY and CDR2 is SMNVEV in the germline V gene (reference sequence).

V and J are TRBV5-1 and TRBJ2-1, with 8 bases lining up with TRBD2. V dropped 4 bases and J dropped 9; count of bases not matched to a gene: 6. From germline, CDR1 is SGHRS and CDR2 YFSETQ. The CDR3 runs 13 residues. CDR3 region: CASSERERGEQFF. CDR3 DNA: TGCGCCAGCAGCGAGCGGGAGAGGGGTGAGCAGTTCTTC.

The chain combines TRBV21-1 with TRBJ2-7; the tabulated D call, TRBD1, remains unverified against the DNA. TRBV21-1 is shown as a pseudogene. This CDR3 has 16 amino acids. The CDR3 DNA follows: TGTGCCAGCAGCATCCTATGGGACAGGGCCTCCTACGAGCAGTACTTC. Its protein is CASSILWDRASYEQYF.

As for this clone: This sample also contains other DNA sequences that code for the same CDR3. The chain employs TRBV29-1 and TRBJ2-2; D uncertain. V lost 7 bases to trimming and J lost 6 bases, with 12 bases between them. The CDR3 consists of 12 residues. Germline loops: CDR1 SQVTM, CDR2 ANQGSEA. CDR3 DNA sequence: TGCAGCGCTAGGCTTCACTCCGGGGAGCTGTTTTTT. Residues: CSARLHSGELFF.

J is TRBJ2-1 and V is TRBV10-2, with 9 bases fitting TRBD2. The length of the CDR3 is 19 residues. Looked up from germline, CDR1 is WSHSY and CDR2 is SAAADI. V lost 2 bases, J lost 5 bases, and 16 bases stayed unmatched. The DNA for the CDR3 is TGCGCCAGCAGTGAGGGTCTAGCGGGACTACGTTCCTATAACAATGAGCAGTTCTTC. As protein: CASSEGLAGLRSYNNEQFF.

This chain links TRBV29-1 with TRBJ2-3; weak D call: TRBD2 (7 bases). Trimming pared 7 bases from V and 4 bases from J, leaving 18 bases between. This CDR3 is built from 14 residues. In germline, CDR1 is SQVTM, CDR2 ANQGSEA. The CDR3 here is CSAPGWEGADTQYF. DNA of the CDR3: TGCAGCGCCCCCGGGTGGGAGGGGGCAGATACGCAGTATTTT.

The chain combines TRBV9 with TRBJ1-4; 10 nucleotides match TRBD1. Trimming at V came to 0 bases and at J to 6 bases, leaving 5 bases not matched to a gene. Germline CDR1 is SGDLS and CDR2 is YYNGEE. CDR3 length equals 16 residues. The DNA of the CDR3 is TGTGCCAGCAGCGTAGGGGACAGGGGCAGCGATGAAAAACTGTTTTTT. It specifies CASSVGDRGSDEKLFF.

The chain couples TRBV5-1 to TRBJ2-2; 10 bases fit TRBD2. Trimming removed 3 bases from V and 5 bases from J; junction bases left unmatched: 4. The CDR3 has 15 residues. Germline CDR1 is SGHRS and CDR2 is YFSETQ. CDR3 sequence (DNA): TGCGCCAGCAGCTCTAGCGGGAGTAATACCGGGGAGCTGTTTTTT. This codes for CASSSSGSNTGELFF.

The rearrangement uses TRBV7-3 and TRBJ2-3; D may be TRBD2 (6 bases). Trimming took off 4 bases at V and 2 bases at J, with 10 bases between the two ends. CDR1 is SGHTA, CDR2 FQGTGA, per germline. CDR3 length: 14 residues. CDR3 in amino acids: CASSWRGPTDTQYF. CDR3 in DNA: TGTGCCAGCAGCTGGCGGGGTCCCACAGATACGCAGTATTTT.

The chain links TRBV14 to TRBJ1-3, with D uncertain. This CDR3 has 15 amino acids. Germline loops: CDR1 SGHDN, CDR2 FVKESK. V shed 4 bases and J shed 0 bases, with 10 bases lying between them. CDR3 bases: TGTGCCAGCAGCCCCCCCGGGTTCTCTGGAAACACCATATATTTT. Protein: CASSPPGFSGNTIYF.